Given below is one TCR beta chain in context. The table came from immunoSEQ multiplex PCR; TCRdb's copy has only in-frame clones and leaves some out. The sample holds approximately 300,000 clones, around 90% seen once. This CDR3 has 15 residues. The ends were cut back, 0 bases at V and 0 bases at J, with 8 bases in the middle. Germline assignment: CDR1 GTSNPN and CDR2 SVGIG (reference sequence). These data are taken from a study of blood T cell repertoires in COVID-19. The origin of this receptor is a woman aged 40-49 years with acute or convalescent COVID-19. The sequencing sample was made of peripheral blood. This chain joins TRBV30 and TRBJ1-4; D call uncertain. The CDR3 is CAWSVRLATNEKLFF. CDR3 DNA: TGTGCCTGGAGTGTACGCTTAGCAACTAATGAAAAACTGTTTTTT.